The rows below give T cell receptor beta chains drawn from one sample of a study of cytomegalovirus exposure and HLA in healthy donors. Profiled with immunoSEQ multiplex PCR; TCRdb holds only in-frame clones, not every one. This sample has tens of thousands of clones, with approximately 56% found just once. The sample was PBMCs. Receptors originate from a woman between 25 and 40 years old in good health and CMV-seropositive. CDR3s include the opening cysteine and the closing phenylalanine or tryptophan. A D gene is named only where the DNA matches it firmly. The listing skips clone size in some rows; elsewhere it reads once, few, many or a size class.

D: TRBD2; size: -; V: TRBV6-6; J: TRBJ2-1; CDR3: CASSYSASGVEQFF; DNA: TGTGCCAGCAGTTACTCGGCCAGCGGGGTCGAGCAGTTCTTC
D: TRBD1; size: -; V: TRBV7-9; J: TRBJ2-7; CDR3: CASSPPGQGYEQYF; DNA: TGTGCCAGCAGCCCGCCGGGACAGGGCTACGAGCAGTACTTC
D: TRBD2; size: -; V: TRBV4-2; J: TRBJ2-7; CDR3: CASSQDRTSKYEQYF; DNA: TGTGCCAGCAGCCAAGATAGGACTAGTAAGTACGAGCAGTACTTC
D: -; size: -; V: TRBV2; J: TRBJ1-5; CDR3: CASSELLGQGGQPQHF; DNA: TGTGCCAGCAGTGAATTATTAGGGCAGGGAGGGCAGCCCCAGCATTTT
D: -; size: -; V: TRBV5-4; J: TRBJ2-2; CDR3: CASSHQKANTGELFF; DNA: TGTGCCAGCAGCCATCAGAAAGCGAACACCGGGGAGCTGTTTTTT
D: -; size: -; V: TRBV30; J: TRBJ1-3; CDR3: CAWSPQSGNTIYF; DNA: TGTGCCTGGAGTCCACAATCTGGAAACACCATATATTTT
D: TRBD2; size: once; V: TRBV9; J: TRBJ2-2; CDR3: CASSLSSGGGNTGELFF; DNA: TGTGCCAGCAGCCTCTCTAGCGGGGGAGGGAACACCGGGGAGCTGTTTTTT
D: TRBD2; size: -; V: TRBV18; J: TRBJ2-7; CDR3: CASSLGRDQGYEQYF; DNA: TGTGCCAGCTCACTGGGGAGGGACCAAGGATACGAGCAGTACTTC
D: -; size: -; V: TRBV27; J: TRBJ1-2; CDR3: CASGGRYGYTF; DNA: TGTGCCAGCGGGGGGAGGTATGGCTACACCTTC
D: -; size: -; V: TRBV7-9; J: TRBJ2-2; CDR3: CSSSLAQTDTGELFF; DNA: TGTTCCAGCAGCTTAGCGCAAACAGACACCGGGGAGCTGTTTTTT
D: TRBD1; size: -; V: TRBV7-9; J: TRBJ2-2; CDR3: CASSSSQGADTGELFF; DNA: TGTGCCAGCAGCTCCTCACAGGGGGCCGACACCGGGGAGCTGTTTTTT
D: TRBD1; size: -; V: TRBV27; J: TRBJ1-5; CDR3: CASRDREKNQPQHF; DNA: TGTGCCAGCAGGGACAGGGAAAAGAATCAGCCCCAGCATTTT
D: TRBD1; size: few; V: TRBV6-1; J: TRBJ1-5; CDR3: CASSETGGGGQPQHF; DNA: TGTGCCAGCAGTGAAACAGGGGGCGGGGGTCAGCCCCAGCATTTT
D: -; size: -; V: TRBV7-3; J: TRBJ2-3; CDR3: CASSLIPGSADTQYF; DNA: TGTGCCAGCAGCTTAATTCCGGGGAGCGCAGATACGCAGTATTTT
D: -; size: -; V: TRBV7-9; J: TRBJ1-2; CDR3: CSSSLANGEGYGYTF; DNA: TGTTCCAGCAGCTTAGCGAATGGTGAGGGATATGGCTACACCTTC
D: TRBD1; size: -; V: TRBV9; J: TRBJ2-1; CDR3: CASSGTGTGLVEQFF; DNA: TGTGCCAGCAGCGGCACCGGGACAGGGTTGGTTGAGCAGTTCTTC
D: TRBD2; size: -; V: TRBV2; J: TRBJ2-5; CDR3: CASSDLRGYQETQYF; DNA: TGTGCCAGCAGTGATTTGCGGGGGTACCAAGAGACCCAGTACTTC
D: TRBD2; size: -; V: TRBV11-2; J: TRBJ2-1; CDR3: CASTPGTSSGDEQFF; DNA: TGTGCCAGCACCCCCGGGACTAGCTCTGGTGATGAGCAGTTCTTC
D: -; size: -; V: TRBV18; J: TRBJ2-3; CDR3: CASSEGYGGTDTQYF; DNA: TGTGCCAGCTCGGAGGGATACGGGGGCACAGATACGCAGTATTTT
D: -; size: -; V: TRBV5-4; J: TRBJ2-7; CDR3: CASSSQGMNEQYF; DNA: TGTGCCAGCAGCTCACAGGGAATGAACGAGCAGTACTTC
D: -; size: -; V: TRBV14; J: TRBJ2-2; CDR3: CASSQVSGAYRNTGELFF; DNA: TGTGCCAGCAGCCAAGTTTCAGGGGCATATCGGAACACCGGGGAGCTGTTTTTT
D: TRBD1; size: few; V: TRBV7-3; J: TRBJ1-2; CDR3: CASSEQGDYGYTF; DNA: TGTGCCAGCAGCGAACAGGGGGACTATGGCTACACCTTC
D: -; size: -; V: TRBV4-2; J: TRBJ2-3; CDR3: CASSQDSSDTQYF; DNA: TGTGCCAGCAGCCAAGATTCGTCAGATACGCAGTATTTT
D: -; size: -; V: TRBV6-6; J: TRBJ1-2; CDR3: CASSSRGSYGYTF; DNA: TGTGCCAGCAGTTCCAGGGGAAGCTATGGCTACACCTTC
D: -; size: -; V: TRBV4-3; J: TRBJ2-1; CDR3: CASSPIQTPYNEQFF; DNA: TGCGCCAGCAGCCCGATACAGACACCCTACAATGAGCAGTTCTTC
D: -; size: -; V: TRBV5-1; J: TRBJ2-2; CDR3: CASNRGSNTGELFF; DNA: TGCGCCAGCAACCGGGGTTCGAACACCGGGGAGCTGTTTTTT
D: -; size: once; V: TRBV2; J: TRBJ2-5; CDR3: CASRVGSGEETQYF; DNA: TGTGCCAGCAGGGTAGGGAGCGGTGAGGAGACCCAGTACTTC
D: TRBD2; size: -; V: TRBV5-1; J: TRBJ2-1; CDR3: CASSLDGGGGLYNEQFF; DNA: TGCGCCAGCAGCTTGGATGGTGGCGGGGGGCTCTACAATGAGCAGTTCTTC
D: -; size: -; V: TRBV6-1; J: TRBJ2-7; CDR3: CASSGNNTYEQYF; DNA: TGTGCCAGCAGTGGAAACAATACCTACGAGCAGTACTTC
D: TRBD1; size: -; V: TRBV19; J: TRBJ2-3; CDR3: CASSIPGQSTDTQYF; DNA: TGTGCCAGTAGTATCCCGGGACAGAGCACAGATACGCAGTATTTT
D: TRBD1; size: -; V: TRBV19; J: TRBJ1-2; CDR3: CASSIHAGQGASSYTF; DNA: TGTGCCAGTAGTATACACGCGGGACAGGGGGCGTCTAGCTACACCTTC
D: TRBD2; size: -; V: TRBV7-2; J: TRBJ2-5; CDR3: CASSESSLAGAASETQYF; DNA: TGTGCCAGCAGCGAAAGCTCACTAGCGGGGGCCGCGTCGGAGACCCAGTACTTC
D: -; size: -; V: TRBV29-1; J: TRBJ1-2; CDR3: CSVVPQGKNYGYTF; DNA: TGCAGCGTTGTCCCGCAGGGCAAAAACTATGGCTACACCTTC
D: -; size: -; V: TRBV18; J: TRBJ1-4; CDR3: CASSPRSGGNEKLFF; DNA: TGTGCCAGCTCACCACGATCTGGGGGGAATGAAAAACTGTTTTTT
D: TRBD1; size: -; V: TRBV4-1; J: TRBJ1-2; CDR3: CASSQGEQGEYGYTF; DNA: TGCGCCAGCAGCCAAGGGGAACAGGGGGAATATGGCTACACCTTC
D: -; size: once; V: TRBV20-1; J: TRBJ2-3; CDR3: CSAALADTQYF; DNA: TGCAGTGCTGCACTCGCAGATACGCAGTATTTT
D: TRBD1; size: few; V: TRBV14; J: TRBJ1-6; CDR3: CASSPQTGVYNSPLHF; DNA: TGTGCCAGCAGCCCCCAGACAGGGGTCTATAATTCACCCCTCCACTTT
D: -; size: -; V: TRBV12-5; J: TRBJ2-6; CDR3: CASGLVKDGSTGANVLTF; DNA: TGTGCTAGTGGTTTGGTAAAAGACGGGAGTACTGGGGCCAACGTCCTGACTTTC
D: TRBD1; size: -; V: TRBV29-1; J: TRBJ1-1; CDR3: CSAGQGVEAFF; DNA: TGCAGCGCCGGACAGGGGGTTGAAGCTTTCTTT
D: TRBD2; size: -; V: TRBV9; J: TRBJ2-1; CDR3: CASSVELGSGGAFEQFF; DNA: TGTGCCAGCAGCGTAGAATTAGGGAGCGGGGGGGCCTTTGAGCAGTTCTTC
D: TRBD1; size: -; V: TRBV10-3; J: TRBJ1-6; CDR3: CAISEGQGQESPLHF; DNA: TGTGCCATCAGTGAGGGACAGGGGCAGGAATCACCCCTCCACTTT
D: -; size: -; V: TRBV29-1; J: TRBJ1-1; CDR3: CSVGRGNTEAFF; DNA: TGCAGCGTGGGGCGGGGAAACACTGAAGCTTTCTTT
D: TRBD2; size: -; V: TRBV5-1; J: TRBJ2-3; CDR3: CASSPKIGTSGGGDTQYF; DNA: TGCGCCAGCAGCCCGAAGATAGGGACTAGCGGGGGAGGTGATACGCAGTATTTT
D: -; size: few; V: TRBV6-5; J: TRBJ2-7; CDR3: CASSELGEQYF; DNA: TGTGCCAGCAGTGAACTAGGGGAGCAGTACTTC
D: TRBD1; size: -; V: TRBV5-4; J: TRBJ1-2; CDR3: CASSPPGQGAKYGYTF; DNA: TGTGCCAGCAGCCCGCCGGGACAGGGGGCGAAATATGGCTACACCTTC
D: -; size: once; V: TRBV18; J: TRBJ2-5; CDR3: CASSTTGSGMETQYF; DNA: TGTGCCAGCTCAACCACCGGGTCGGGGATGGAGACCCAGTACTTC
D: TRBD1; size: few; V: TRBV18; J: TRBJ1-1; CDR3: CASSSGQETEAFF; DNA: TGTGCCAGCTCTTCGGGACAGGAAACTGAAGCTTTCTTT
D: -; size: -; V: TRBV28; J: TRBJ1-2; CDR3: CASSLAGNYGYPF; DNA: TGTGCCAGCAGTTTAGCAGGGAACTATGGCTACCCCTTC
D: TRBD1; size: -; V: TRBV7-3; J: TRBJ1-6; CDR3: CASSGGQGSPLHF; DNA: TGTGCCAGCAGCGGGGGACAGGGATCACCCCTCCACTTT
D: -; size: few; V: TRBV11-2; J: TRBJ1-6; CDR3: CASSTGHSSYNSPLHF; DNA: TGTGCCAGCAGCACGGGACATAGCTCCTATAATTCACCCCTCCACTTT
D: -; size: once; V: TRBV5-6; J: TRBJ2-5; CDR3: CASSPARGRETQYF; DNA: TGTGCCAGCAGCCCGGCGCGCGGCCGAGAGACCCAGTACTTC